This T cell receptor beta chain was retrieved from a study of OX40 agonist ivuxolimab in advanced cancers. Patients were ineligible given autoimmune disease history or systemic immunosuppression. This CDR3 contains 14 residues. After removal of 6 bases from V and 8 bases from J, the junction contained 9 bases not matched to a gene. The germline V gene has CDR1 SNHLY and CDR2 FYNNEI. Sequenced by immunoSEQ multiplex PCR; TCRdb stores in-frame clones only, minus some. The sample yields approximately 60,000 clones, 77% seen once. The chain is built from TRBV2 and TRBJ2-1; 8 bases map to TRBD2. The source is an adult with an advanced solid tumor such as melanoma, head and neck, liver or kidney cancer. The sample consisted of CD4+ or CD8+ T cells sorted from blood, taken in a trial of the OX40 agonist ivuxolimab. In DNA, the CDR3 is TGTGCCAGCAGGTCGGGACTAGGGCTGGATGAGCAGTTCTTC. Translation gives CASRSGLGLDEQFF.